Following are 30 T cell receptor beta chains from one sample sequenced in a study of blood T cell repertoires in COVID-19. Repertoires were generated with immunoSEQ multiplex PCR, while TCRdb's copy carries only in-frame clones and drops some. The sample lists 170,000 or so clones, 75% to 90% seen once, with 6.2% in the top ten. Material: PBMCs or T cells enriched from blood (not recorded which). All receptors come from a man aged 35 to 55 who had recovered from COVID-19.

In this sample, this clone turned up many times. The chain has TRBV6-5 and TRBJ1-1; 10 positions agree with TRBD1. The CDR3 length is 13 residues. The germline CDR1 and CDR2 sequences are MNHEY and SVGAGI. V shed 9 bases and J 5 bases; nucleotides not matched to a gene: 6. This CDR3 is CASSRQGATEAFF. CDR3 nucleotide sequence: TGTGCCAGTTCAAGACAGGGGGCAACTGAAGCTTTCTTT.

The V and J genes are TRBV28 and TRBJ1-1; TRBD1 is a possible D gene (5 bases). The V gene's germline CDR1 is MDHEN and CDR2 SYDVKM. This CDR3 region has 16 residues. Trimming took off 6 bases at V and 1 base at J, with 18 bases between the two ends. CDR3 sequence (DNA): TGTGCCAGCAGAGCCCCGGTGGGGGGGGAGAACACTGAAGCTTTCTTT. This sequence encodes CASRAPVGGENTEAFF.

The chain uses TRBV7-8 and TRBJ1-5; D uncertain. The ends were cut back, 4 bases at V and 7 bases at J, with 8 bases in the middle. Germline-derived CDR1 and CDR2 are SGHVS and FQNEAQ. The CDR3 loop spans 12 amino acids. CDR3 in amino acids: CASSSQNQPQHF. The CDR3 nucleotides are TGTGCCAGCAGCTCGCAGAACCAGCCCCAGCATTTT.

This clone appeared once. This chain uses TRBV9 with TRBJ2-2; D not resolved. Trimming pared 6 bases from V and 1 base from J, leaving 4 bases between. The CDR3 is made up of 12 amino acids. The germline gives CDR1 SGDLS, CDR2 YYNGEE. As DNA, the CDR3 is TGTGCCAGCAACAGGAACACCGGGGAGCTGTTTTTT. Its translation is CASNRNTGELFF.

The gene calls are TRBV7-6 and TRBJ2-3, with D possibly matching TRBD2 (7 bases). Germline V gene sequence: CDR1 SGHVS, CDR2 FNYEAQ. Trimming took 4 bases from V and 6 from J, leaving 14 bases between them. This CDR3 comprises 14 residues. In DNA, the CDR3 is TGTGCCAGCAGCTCGGAGGGGGGGTCCGATACGCAGTATTTT. It is translated as CASSSEGGSDTQYF.

The CDR3 bases are TGTGCTCAGGGGGTTTCCCCGAACACTGAAGCTTTCTTT. Translated, it gives CAQGVSPNTEAFF. The chain is built from TRBV30 and TRBJ1-1; 7 nucleotides agree with TRBD1. The CDR3 runs to 13 residues. Germline lookup yields CDR1 GTSNPN and CDR2 SVGIG (reference sequence).

The chain joins TRBV9 to TRBJ2-2; 10 bases fit TRBD2. The J segment lost 7 bases and the V segment lost 0 bases, leaving 9 bases of the junction unmatched. Germline values: CDR1 SGDLS, CDR2 YYNGEE. This CDR3 is built from 17 residues. CDR3 in DNA: TGTGCCAGCAGCGTAGAGGGAGGGCTAGCGGGGGTCGGGGAGCTGTTTTTT. Residues: CASSVEGGLAGVGELFF. The entire variable domain, with the rest obtained from reference TRBV9 and TRBJ2-2, is as follows: DSGVTQTPKHLITATGQRVTLRCSPRSGDLSVYWYQQSLDQGLQFLIQYYNGEERAKGNILERFSAQQFPDLHSELNLSSLELGDSALYFCASSVEGGLAGVGELFFGEGSRLTVL.

The J gene is TRBJ1-4, the V gene TRBV4-1; D is uncertain. V dropped 4 bases and J dropped 10 bases, with 7 bases sitting between them. This CDR3 region has 11 residues. CDR1 and CDR2 from the germline V gene are MGHRA and YSYEKL. The CDR3 region is CASSLPGKLFF. CDR3 nucleotides: TGCGCCAGCAGCCTACCGGGAAAACTGTTTTTT.

This chain links TRBV18 with TRBJ1-3, with TRBD1 identical over 12 bases. Germline CDR1 is KGHSH and CDR2 is LQKENI. V trimming: 3 bases; J trimming: 4 bases; junction bases outside the gene matches: 4. This CDR3 region has 16 residues. In DNA, the CDR3 is TGTGCCAGCTCACCGGGACAGGGGGCGGCAGGAAACACCATATATTTT. Amino acid sequence: CASSPGQGAAGNTIYF.

The V gene is TRBV4-1, the J gene TRBJ2-7; perhaps TRBD2 as D (5 bases). CDR1 and CDR2 from the germline V gene are MGHRA and YSYEKL. The CDR3 length is 13 residues. Between the trimmed V and J ends, which lost 4 bases and 4 bases, there was a span of 11 bases. CDR3 nucleotide sequence: TGCGCCAGCAGCCCCTTCCCGGGGTACGAGCAGTACTTC. As protein: CASSPFPGYEQYF.

The V call is TRBV27, the J call TRBJ2-2; D unresolved. Looked up from germline, CDR1 is MNHEY and CDR2 is SMNVEV (reference sequence). V lost 4 bases and J lost 5, with 14 bases in between. This CDR3 spans 15 amino acids. Here the CDR3 DNA reads TGTGCCAGCAGTTCACCTCTCGACAATACCGGGGAGCTGTTTTTT. Its protein is CASSSPLDNTGELFF.

This chain connects TRBV7-3 to TRBJ2-1; 7 bases line up with TRBD1. This CDR3 has 13 residues. Per germline, CDR1 SGHTA and CDR2 FQGTGA. The V segment lost 2 bases and the J segment 7 bases; nucleotides outside the gene matches: 2. The CDR3: CASSLGTANEQFF. Here the CDR3 DNA reads TGTGCCAGCAGCTTAGGGACAGCGAATGAGCAGTTCTTC.

A few counts support this clone. The CDR3 here is CASSPGLELREQYF. CDR3 DNA sequence: TGCGCCAGCAGCCCAGGACTAGAGCTGAGGGAGCAGTACTTC. The chain employs TRBV5-1 and TRBJ2-7; 7 nucleotides agree with TRBD2. CDR1 and CDR2 (germline): SGHRS, YFSETQ. J gave up 7 bases and V 4 bases, and 11 bases lay outside the gene matches. There are 14 residues in the CDR3.

The V and J genes are TRBV9 and TRBJ2-7, with a tentative D call TRBD1 (5 bases). The V and J ends lost 0 bases and 0 bases respectively, with 13 bases between them. Germline V CDR1 and CDR2: SGDLS, YYNGEE. The CDR3 is 16 amino acids. The CDR3 DNA reads TGTGCCAGCAGCGTAGGTGGGGCCATTCTCTCCTACGAGCAGTACTTC. Its translation: CASSVGGAILSYEQYF.

This clone has only one observation. The V and J genes are TRBV5-4 and TRBJ2-1; D is ambiguous. CDR3 size: 11 residues. Germline V gene data show CDR1 as SGHNT and CDR2 as YYREEE (reference sequence). V was pared by 4 bases and J by 6 bases, with 5 bases between. CDR3 DNA sequence: TGTGCCAGCAGCAACATCAATGAGCAGTTCTTC. Its translation: CASSNINEQFF.

The rearrangement joins TRBV7-2 to TRBJ1-2; the match to TRBD1 covers 9 bases. The germline CDR1 and CDR2 sequences are SGHTA and FQGNSA. The junction had 4 bases not matched to a gene; V was cut back by 0 bases and J by 5 bases. The CDR3 consists of 15 residues. The CDR3 sequence is CASSLALTGGYGYTF. The CDR3 region has the DNA TGTGCCAGCAGCTTAGCCCTGACAGGGGGGTATGGCTACACCTTC.

V and J are TRBV14 and TRBJ2-7, with TRBD1 identical over 7 bases. CDR3 length: 14 residues. Unmatched junction bases numbered 9, after V lost 4 bases and J lost 6 bases. Germline CDR1 reads SGHDN; CDR2 reads FVKESK. DNA for the CDR3: TGTGCCAGCAGCCCCGGGGACAGTGCATCCGAGCAGTACTTC. Translating it yields CASSPGDSASEQYF.

The rearrangement links TRBV11-2 to TRBJ1-1, with D perhaps matching TRBD1 (5 bases). V was clipped by 4 bases and J by 3 bases, with 12 bases between them. The CDR3 loop spans 14 amino acids. Germline V gene data show CDR1 as SGHAT and CDR2 as FQNNGV. The CDR3 nucleotides are TGTGCCAGCAGCTCAGAGGGGAGGCACACTGAAGCTTTCTTT. It yields the protein CASSSEGRHTEAFF.

This chain links TRBV4-1 with TRBJ1-5; TRBD1 agrees at 8 bases. The junction had 6 bases not matched to a gene; V was cut back by 0 bases and J by 5 bases. The CDR3 spans 16 residues. CDR1 MGHRA and CDR2 YSYEKL come from the germline V gene. CDR3 bases: TGCGCCAGCAGCCAAGATCTCGCAGGGGGCTATCAGCCCCAGCATTTT. It is translated as CASSQDLAGGYQPQHF.

This clone was observed once. This chain links TRBV14 with TRBJ2-7; D is possibly TRBD2 (5 bases). Looked up from germline, CDR1 is SGHDN and CDR2 is FVKESK. The CDR3 sequence is 15 residues long. With 1 base removed from V and 3 bases from J, the gap between germline ends came to 13 bases. CDR3 sequence: CASSQVGSYYYEQYF. CDR3 DNA sequence: TGTGCCAGCAGCCAAGTAGGGAGTTACTACTACGAGCAGTACTTC.

The CDR3 spells CASSSISGNSREQYF. CDR3 DNA: TGTGCCAGCAGTTCCATTAGCGGGAATTCACGCGAGCAGTACTTC. The rearrangement links TRBV27 to TRBJ2-7, with 8 positions matching TRBD2. The length of the CDR3 is 15 residues. Germline values: CDR1 MNHEY, CDR2 SMNVEV (reference sequence). V shed 4 bases, J shed 6 bases, and the junction held 11 bases outside the gene matches.

V and J are TRBV27 and TRBJ2-3, with 8 bases fitting TRBD1. The CDR3 is 14 amino acids. The trim removed 2 bases at V and 3 bases at J, leaving 1 base unmatched. From germline, CDR1 is MNHEY and CDR2 SMNVEV (reference sequence). The DNA of the CDR3 is TGTGCCAGCAGTTTACGACAGGGGACAGATACGCAGTATTTT. Translated, it gives CASSLRQGTDTQYF.

This chain joins TRBV5-1 and TRBJ1-5; D may be TRBD1 (5 bases). CDR1 SGHRS and CDR2 YFSETQ come from the germline V gene. Trimming cost V 3 bases and J 5 bases, with 18 bases left between them. This CDR3 contains 16 residues. Here the CDR3 DNA reads TGCGCCAGCAGCTGGGCTACAGGTTGTACAGATCAGCCCCAGCATTTT. Its protein product is CASSWATGCTDQPQHF.

This chain connects TRBV27 to TRBJ2-7, with TRBD2 matching over 8 bases. CDR1 is MNHEY and CDR2 is SMNVEV in the germline V gene (reference sequence). J gave up 0 bases and V 2 bases, and 3 bases lay outside the gene matches. The length of the CDR3 is 15 residues. The CDR3 protein is CASSLGTSGSYEQYF. CDR3 DNA: TGTGCCAGCAGTTTAGGTACTAGCGGCTCCTACGAGCAGTACTTC.

The chain carries TRBV30 and TRBJ1-5, with 7 bases aligning to TRBD1. CDR3 length equals 14 residues. The germline V gene encodes CDR1 GTSNPN and CDR2 SVGIG (reference sequence). The V and J ends lost 3 bases and 2 bases, in that order; junction bases with no gene match: 4. The DNA for the CDR3 is TGTGCCTGGAGGGAAGGGACAGGCAATCAGCCCCAGCATTTT. Its translation: CAWREGTGNQPQHF. Full variable domain (remainder filled in from reference TRBV30 and TRBJ1-5): SQTIHQWPATLVQPVGSPLSLECTVEGTSNPNLYWYRQAAGRGLQLLFYSVGIGQISSEVPQNLSASRPQDRQFILSSKKLLLSDSGFYLCAWREGTGNQPQHFGDGTRLSIL.

This rearrangement joins TRBV7-2 to TRBJ2-4; a possible D gene is TRBD2 (6 bases). Trimming pared 6 bases from V and 6 bases from J, leaving 6 bases between. Per the germline V gene, CDR1 is SGHTA and CDR2 is FQGNSA. The CDR3 sequence is 11 residues long. The CDR3 region is CASRRGNIQYF. In DNA, the CDR3 is TGTGCCAGCAGGCGGGGAAACATTCAGTACTTC.

The rearrangement joins TRBV5-1 to TRBJ2-7; D might be TRBD2 (6 bases). Trimming left V 0 bases short and J 3 bases short, with 13 bases between. Germline CDR1 reads SGHRS; CDR2 reads YFSETQ. The length of the CDR3 is 15 residues. The chain's CDR3 is CASSLDQGGVYEQYF. The CDR3 DNA is TGCGCCAGCAGCTTGGATCAGGGCGGGGTCTACGAGCAGTACTTC. Together with reference TRBV5-1 and TRBJ2-7, the CDR3 gives the full variable domain: KAGVTQTPRYLIKTRGQQVTLSCSPISGHRSVSWYQQTPGQGLQFLFEYFSETQRNKGNFPGRFSGRQFSNSRSEMNVSTLELGDSALYLCASSLDQGGVYEQYFGPGTRLTVT.

The gene calls are TRBV5-4 and TRBJ2-7; 8 positions match TRBD1. Germline assignment: CDR1 SGHNT and CDR2 YYREEE (reference sequence). The CDR3 sequence is 16 residues long. J gave up 10 bases and V 2 bases, and 17 bases lay outside the gene matches. CDR3 coding DNA: TGTGCCAGCAGCTTTCCCCCGGGACAGGCTTACCAAGGTCAGTACTTC. Residues: CASSFPPGQAYQGQYF.

The V and J genes are TRBV19 and TRBJ2-7; D might be TRBD2 (5 bases). CDR1 is LNHDA, CDR2 SQIVND, per germline (reference sequence). Trimming stripped 4 bases from V and 6 bases from J, with 16 bases between. The CDR3 runs to 14 residues. The CDR3 protein is CASSSRGSFTEQYF. The CDR3 DNA reads TGTGCCAGTAGTAGCCGCGGGTCGTTTACCGAGCAGTACTTC.

The chain couples TRBV10-3 to TRBJ2-1, with 13 bases identical to TRBD2. After removal of 9 bases from V and 9 bases from J, the junction contained 11 bases not matched to a gene. The CDR3 has 15 amino acids. The V gene's germline CDR1 is ENHRY and CDR2 SYGVKD. CDR3 coding DNA: TGTGCCATTTCACCCGGACTAGCGGGAGTAGGTGAGCAGTTCTTC. Its protein is CAISPGLAGVGEQFF.